This T cell receptor (beta chain) appears in the sequencing data of a study of cytomegalovirus exposure and HLA in healthy donors. Trimming pared 6 bases from V and 3 bases from J, leaving 15 bases between. Germline values: CDR1 MDHEN, CDR2 SYDVKM. This CDR3 has 15 amino acids. The PCR made use of 60 Vbeta and 13 Jbeta primers. Produced via immunoSEQ multiplex PCR; TCRdb's table is partial and in-frame only. The repertoire holds about 130,000 clones, with around 75% as singletons. Sequenced: PBMCs. The chain links TRBV28 to TRBJ1-5; perhaps TRBD1 as D (6 bases). The clonotype comes from a man in his forties or fifties in good health and CMV-seronegative. This chain's CDR3 is CASRNTGLYNQPQHF. CDR3 DNA sequence: TGTGCCAGCAGAAATACAGGGCTATACAATCAGCCCCAGCATTTT.